This entry features one T cell receptor (beta chain) sequence. Its target is unknown. This entry is derived from a study of cytomegalovirus exposure and HLA in healthy donors. Overall study results and limits: Prediction of most subjects' HLA-A and HLA-B alleles by TCR beta sequences was reportedly accurate. In a later analysis, parvovirus B19, influenza, CMV and Epstein-Barr virus appeared linked to several top co-occurrence clusters.

PCR involved 60 Vbeta and 13 Jbeta primers. Sequencing was performed with immunoSEQ multiplex PCR; in TCRdb, only in-frame clones are kept and a portion is missing. The sample lists 76,000 or so clones, approximately 80% occurring once. The CDR3 runs 12 residues. V gave up 0 bases and J gave up 3 bases, with 3 bases separating them. Germline V CDR1 and CDR2: LNHNV, YYDKDF (reference sequence). This sequence was found in a woman aged 35 to 49 in good health and CMV-seropositive. The V gene is TRBV15, the J gene TRBJ2-7; the D is unclear. Source material: PBMCs. The CDR3 spells CATSRDIYEQYF. DNA for the CDR3: TGTGCCACCAGCAGAGATATCTACGAGCAGTACTTC.